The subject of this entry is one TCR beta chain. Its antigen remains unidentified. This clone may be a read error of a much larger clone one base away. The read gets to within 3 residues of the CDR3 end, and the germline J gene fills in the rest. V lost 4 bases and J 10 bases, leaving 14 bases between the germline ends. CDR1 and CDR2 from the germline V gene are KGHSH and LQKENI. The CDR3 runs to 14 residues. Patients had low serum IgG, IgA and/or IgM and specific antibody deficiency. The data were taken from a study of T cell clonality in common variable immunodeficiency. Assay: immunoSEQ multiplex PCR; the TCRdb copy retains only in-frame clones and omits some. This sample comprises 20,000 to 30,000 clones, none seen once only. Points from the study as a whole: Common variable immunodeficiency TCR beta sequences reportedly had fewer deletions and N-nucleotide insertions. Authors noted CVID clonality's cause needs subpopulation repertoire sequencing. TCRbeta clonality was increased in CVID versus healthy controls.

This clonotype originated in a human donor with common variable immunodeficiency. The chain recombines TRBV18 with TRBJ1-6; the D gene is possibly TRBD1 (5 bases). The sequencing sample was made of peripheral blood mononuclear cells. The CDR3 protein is CASSRDSEKSPLHF. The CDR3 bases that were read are TGTGCCAGCTCACGGGACTCTGAGAAGTCACCC.